This T cell receptor beta chain was profiled in a study of cytomegalovirus exposure and HLA in healthy donors. In the study overall: In a previous analysis, about 100 million unique TCR beta sequences were found from 150 million to 200 million T cells.

PCR amplification relied on 60 Vbeta primers (plus 13 Jbeta primers). TCRdb keeps only in-frame clones here, not all; method: immunoSEQ multiplex PCR. This table has under 200,000 clones, roughly 70% appearing once. This sequence was found in a woman between 50 and 59 years old in good health and CMV-seropositive. Sequencing was carried out using PBMCs.

In DNA, the CDR3 is TGTGCCAGCAGCCGCATACTCAACAATGAGCAGTTCTTC. It specifies CASSRILNNEQFF. V gene TRBV7-2 combines with J gene TRBJ2-1; unclear D gene. CDR3 length: 13 residues. The V gene's germline CDR1 is SGHTA and CDR2 FQGNSA. V lost 5 bases and J 5 bases, leaving 10 bases between the germline ends.